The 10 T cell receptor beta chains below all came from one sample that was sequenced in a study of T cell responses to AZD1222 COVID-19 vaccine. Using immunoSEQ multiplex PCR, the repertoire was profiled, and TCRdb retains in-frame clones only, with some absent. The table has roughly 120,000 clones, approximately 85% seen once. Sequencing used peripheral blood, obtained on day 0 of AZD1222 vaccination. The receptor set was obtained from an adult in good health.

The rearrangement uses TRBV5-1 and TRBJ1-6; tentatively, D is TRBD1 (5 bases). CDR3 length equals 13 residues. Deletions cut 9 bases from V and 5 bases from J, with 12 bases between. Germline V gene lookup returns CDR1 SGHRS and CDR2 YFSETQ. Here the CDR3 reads CATARDHNSPLHF. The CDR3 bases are TGCGCCACCGCCCGGGACCATAATTCACCCCTCCACTTT.

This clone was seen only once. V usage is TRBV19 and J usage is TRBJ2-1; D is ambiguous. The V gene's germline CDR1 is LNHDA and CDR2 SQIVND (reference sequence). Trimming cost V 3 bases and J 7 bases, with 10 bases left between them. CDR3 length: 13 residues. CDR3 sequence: CASSIFQNNEQFF. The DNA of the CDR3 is TGTGCCAGTAGTATTTTCCAGAATAATGAGCAGTTCTTC.

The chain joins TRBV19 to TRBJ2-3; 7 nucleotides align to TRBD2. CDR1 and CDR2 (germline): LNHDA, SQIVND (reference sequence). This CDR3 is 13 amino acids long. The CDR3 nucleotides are TGTGCGGCCCGACAACGGGAGGCTGATACGCAGTATTTT. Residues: CAARQREADTQYF.

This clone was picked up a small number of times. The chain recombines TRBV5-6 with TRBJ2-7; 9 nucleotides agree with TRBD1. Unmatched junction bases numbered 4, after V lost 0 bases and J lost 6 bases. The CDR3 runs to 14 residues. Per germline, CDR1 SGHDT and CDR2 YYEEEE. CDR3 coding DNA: TGTGCCAGCAGCTTGGGGGACAGGGTACGCGAGCAGTACTTC. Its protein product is CASSLGDRVREQYF.

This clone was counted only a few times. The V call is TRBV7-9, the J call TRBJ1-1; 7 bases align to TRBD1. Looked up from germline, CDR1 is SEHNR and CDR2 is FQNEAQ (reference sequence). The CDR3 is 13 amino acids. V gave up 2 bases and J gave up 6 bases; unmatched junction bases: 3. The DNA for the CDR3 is TGTGCCAGCAGCTTACTCCAGGGGGCTGAAGCTTTCTTT. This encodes CASSLLQGAEAFF. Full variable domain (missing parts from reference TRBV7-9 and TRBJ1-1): DTGVSQNPRHKITKRGQNVTFRCDPISEHNRLYWYRQTLGQGPEFLTYFQNEAQLEKSRLLSDRFSAERPKGSFSTLEIQRTEQGDSAMYLCASSLLQGAEAFFGQGTRLTVV.

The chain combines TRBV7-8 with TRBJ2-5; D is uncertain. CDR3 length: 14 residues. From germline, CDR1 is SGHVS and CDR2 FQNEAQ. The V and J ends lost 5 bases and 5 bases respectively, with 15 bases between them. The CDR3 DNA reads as TGTGCCAGCAGCCCTAGTGGCGCCGGGGAGACCCAGTACTTC. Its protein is CASSPSGAGETQYF. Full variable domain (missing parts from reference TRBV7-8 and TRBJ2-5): GAGVSQSPRYKVAKRGQDVALRCDPISGHVSLFWYQQALGQGPEFLTYFQNEAQLDKSGLPSDRFFAERPEGSVSTLKIQRTQQEDSAVYLCASSPSGAGETQYFGPGTRLLVL.

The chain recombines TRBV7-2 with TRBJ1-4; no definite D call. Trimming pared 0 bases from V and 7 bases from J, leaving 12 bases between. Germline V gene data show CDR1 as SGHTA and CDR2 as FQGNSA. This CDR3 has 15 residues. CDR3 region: CASSLARAGSEKLFF. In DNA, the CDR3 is TGTGCCAGCAGCTTAGCGAGGGCTGGGAGTGAAAAACTGTTTTTT.

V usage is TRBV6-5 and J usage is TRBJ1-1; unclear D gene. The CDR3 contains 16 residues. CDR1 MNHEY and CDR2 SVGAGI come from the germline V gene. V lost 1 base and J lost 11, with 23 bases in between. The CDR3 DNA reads TGTGCCAGCAGTTACTTAGAAGGAGGTCAAGGTGGGGAGGCTTTCTTT. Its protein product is CASSYLEGGQGGEAFF.

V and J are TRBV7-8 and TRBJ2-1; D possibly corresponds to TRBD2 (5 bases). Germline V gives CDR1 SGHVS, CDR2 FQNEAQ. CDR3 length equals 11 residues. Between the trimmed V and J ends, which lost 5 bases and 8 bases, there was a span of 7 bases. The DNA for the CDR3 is TGTGCCAGCAGCCGGGGAGATGAGCAGTTCTTC. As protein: CASSRGDEQFF.

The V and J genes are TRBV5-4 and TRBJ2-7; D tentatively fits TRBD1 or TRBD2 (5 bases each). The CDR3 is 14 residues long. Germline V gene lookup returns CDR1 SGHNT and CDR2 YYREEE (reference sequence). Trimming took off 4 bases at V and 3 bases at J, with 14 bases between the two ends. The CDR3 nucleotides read TGTGCCAGCAGCGGGGGAGACGGCGTCTACGAGCAGTACTTC. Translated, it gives CASSGGDGVYEQYF.